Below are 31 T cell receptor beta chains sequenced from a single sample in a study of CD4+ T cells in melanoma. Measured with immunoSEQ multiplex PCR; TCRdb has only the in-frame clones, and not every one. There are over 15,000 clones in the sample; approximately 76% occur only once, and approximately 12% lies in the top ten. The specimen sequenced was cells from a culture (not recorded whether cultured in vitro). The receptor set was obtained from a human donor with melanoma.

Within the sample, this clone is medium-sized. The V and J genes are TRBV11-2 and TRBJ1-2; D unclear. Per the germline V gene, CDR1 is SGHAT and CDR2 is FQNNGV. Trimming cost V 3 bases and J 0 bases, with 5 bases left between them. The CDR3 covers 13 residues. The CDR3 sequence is CASSFLANYGYTF. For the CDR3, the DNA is TGTGCCAGCAGCTTTTTGGCTAACTATGGCTACACCTTC.

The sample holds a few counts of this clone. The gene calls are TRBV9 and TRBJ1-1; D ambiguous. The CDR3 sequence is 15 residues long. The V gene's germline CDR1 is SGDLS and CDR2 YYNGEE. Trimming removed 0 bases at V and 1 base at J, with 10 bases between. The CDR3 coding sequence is TGTGCCAGCAGCGTAGCGGAGACGAGGAACACTGAAGCTTTCTTT. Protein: CASSVAETRNTEAFF.

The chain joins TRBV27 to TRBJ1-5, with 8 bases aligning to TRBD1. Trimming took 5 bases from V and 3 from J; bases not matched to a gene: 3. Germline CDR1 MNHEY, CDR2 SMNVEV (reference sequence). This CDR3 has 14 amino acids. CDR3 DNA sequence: TGTGCCAGCAGTCTGACAGGGGCCAATCAGCCCCAGCATTTT. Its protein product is CASSLTGANQPQHF.

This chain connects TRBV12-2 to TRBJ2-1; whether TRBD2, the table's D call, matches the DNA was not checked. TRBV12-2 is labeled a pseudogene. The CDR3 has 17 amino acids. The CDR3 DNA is TGTGCAAGTCGCTTAGTAGGAGCGGGGGTGAGGTTAAATGAGCAGTTCTTC. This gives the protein CASRLVGAGVRLNEQFF.

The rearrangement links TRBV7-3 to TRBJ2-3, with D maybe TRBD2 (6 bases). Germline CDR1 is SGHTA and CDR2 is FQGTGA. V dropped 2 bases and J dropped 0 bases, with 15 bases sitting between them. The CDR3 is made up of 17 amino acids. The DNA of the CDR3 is TGTGCCAGCAGCTTATTTTCGGGCGGGAAAAGCACAGATACGCAGTATTTT. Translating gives CASSLFSGGKSTDTQYF.

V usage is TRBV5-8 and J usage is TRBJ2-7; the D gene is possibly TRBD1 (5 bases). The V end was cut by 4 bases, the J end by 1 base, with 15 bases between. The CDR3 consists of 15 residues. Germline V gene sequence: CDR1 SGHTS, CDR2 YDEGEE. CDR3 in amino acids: CASSPVMRQSYEQYF. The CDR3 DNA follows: TGTGCCAGCAGCCCTGTTATGAGACAGTCCTACGAGCAGTACTTC.

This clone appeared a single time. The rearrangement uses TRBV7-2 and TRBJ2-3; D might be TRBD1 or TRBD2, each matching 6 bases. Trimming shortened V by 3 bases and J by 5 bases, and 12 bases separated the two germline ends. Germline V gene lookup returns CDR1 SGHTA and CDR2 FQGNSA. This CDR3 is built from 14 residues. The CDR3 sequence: CASSFGGGVDTQYF. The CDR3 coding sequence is TGTGCCAGCAGCTTTGGGGGCGGGGTAGATACGCAGTATTTT.

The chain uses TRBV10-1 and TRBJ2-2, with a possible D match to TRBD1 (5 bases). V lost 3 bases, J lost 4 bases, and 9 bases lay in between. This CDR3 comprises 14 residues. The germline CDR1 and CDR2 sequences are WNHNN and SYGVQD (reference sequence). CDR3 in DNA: TGCGCCAGCAGTGATACAGGACGCACCGGGGAGCTGTTTTTT. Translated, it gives CASSDTGRTGELFF.

This chain's CDR3 is CASSQGRFQETQYF. The DNA for the CDR3 is TGCGCCAGCAGCCAAGGACGCTTCCAAGAGACCCAGTACTTC. The V call is TRBV4-1, the J call TRBJ2-5; D is undetermined. With 1 base removed from V and 1 base from J, the gap between germline ends came to 7 bases. This CDR3 contains 14 residues. Germline loops: CDR1 MGHRA, CDR2 YSYEKL.

The CDR3 sequence is CASSGDSQETQYF. CDR3 in DNA: TGTGCCAGCAGCGGAGACAGTCAAGAGACCCAGTACTTC. V gene TRBV2 combines with J gene TRBJ2-5, with D perhaps TRBD1 (5 bases). Germline lookup yields CDR1 SNHLY and CDR2 FYNNEI. The V end was cut by 6 bases, the J end by 2 bases, with 10 bases between. The CDR3 loop spans 13 amino acids.

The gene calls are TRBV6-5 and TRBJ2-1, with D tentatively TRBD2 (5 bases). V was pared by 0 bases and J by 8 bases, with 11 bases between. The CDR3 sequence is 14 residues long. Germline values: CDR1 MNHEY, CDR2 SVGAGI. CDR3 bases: TGTGCCAGCAGTTACTCTTCCGTTAGCGATGAGCAGTTCTTC. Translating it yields CASSYSSVSDEQFF.

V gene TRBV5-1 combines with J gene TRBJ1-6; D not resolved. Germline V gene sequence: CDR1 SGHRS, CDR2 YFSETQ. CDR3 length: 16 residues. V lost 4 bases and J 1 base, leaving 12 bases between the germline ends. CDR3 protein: CASSLSQMSYNSPLHF. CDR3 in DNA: TGCGCCAGCAGCCTGTCGCAGATGTCCTATAATTCACCCCTCCACTTT. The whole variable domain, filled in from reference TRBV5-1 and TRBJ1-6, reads KAGVTQTPRYLIKTRGQQVTLSCSPISGHRSVSWYQQTPGQGLQFLFEYFSETQRNKGNFPGRFSGRQFSNSRSEMNVSTLELGDSALYLCASSLSQMSYNSPLHFGNGTRLTVT.

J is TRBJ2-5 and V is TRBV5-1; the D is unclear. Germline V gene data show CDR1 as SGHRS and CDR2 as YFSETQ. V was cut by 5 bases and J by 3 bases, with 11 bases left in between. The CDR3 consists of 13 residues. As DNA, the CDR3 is TGCGCCAGCAGTGGTTTATCCAAAGAGACCCAGTACTTC. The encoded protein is CASSGLSKETQYF.

The CDR3, as DNA: TGCGCCAGCAGCCCGGCCGGAGGGACGAACTATGGCTACACCTTC. Translated: CASSPAGGTNYGYTF. This chain joins TRBV4-1 and TRBJ1-2, with a weak D call TRBD1 (5 bases). Germline assignment: CDR1 MGHRA and CDR2 YSYEKL. The CDR3 totals 15 residues. V was clipped by 4 bases and J by 2 bases, with 14 bases between them.

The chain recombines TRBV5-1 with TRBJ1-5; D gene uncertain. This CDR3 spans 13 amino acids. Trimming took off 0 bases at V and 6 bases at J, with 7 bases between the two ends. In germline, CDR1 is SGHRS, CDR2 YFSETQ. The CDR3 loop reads CASSLEGGQPQHF. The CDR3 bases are TGCGCCAGCAGCTTGGAGGGTGGTCAGCCCCAGCATTTT.

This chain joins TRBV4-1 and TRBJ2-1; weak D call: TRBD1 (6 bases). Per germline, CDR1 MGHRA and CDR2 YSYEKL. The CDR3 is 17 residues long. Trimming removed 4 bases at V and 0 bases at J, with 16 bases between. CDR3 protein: CASSLPEGVSSYNEQFF. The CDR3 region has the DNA TGCGCCAGCAGCCTCCCCGAGGGGGTTAGCTCCTACAATGAGCAGTTCTTC.

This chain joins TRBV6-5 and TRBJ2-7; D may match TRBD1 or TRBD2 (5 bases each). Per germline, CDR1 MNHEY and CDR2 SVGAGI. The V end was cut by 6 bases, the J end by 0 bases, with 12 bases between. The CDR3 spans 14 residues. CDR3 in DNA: TGTGCCAGCAGCTCTCGGGACGCCTCCTACGAGCAGTACTTC. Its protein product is CASSSRDASYEQYF.

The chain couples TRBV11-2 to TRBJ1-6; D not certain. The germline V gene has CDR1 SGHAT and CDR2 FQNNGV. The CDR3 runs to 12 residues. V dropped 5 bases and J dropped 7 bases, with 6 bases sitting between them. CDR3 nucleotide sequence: TGTGCCAGCAGCCGTTCAAATTCACCCCTCCACTTT. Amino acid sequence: CASSRSNSPLHF.

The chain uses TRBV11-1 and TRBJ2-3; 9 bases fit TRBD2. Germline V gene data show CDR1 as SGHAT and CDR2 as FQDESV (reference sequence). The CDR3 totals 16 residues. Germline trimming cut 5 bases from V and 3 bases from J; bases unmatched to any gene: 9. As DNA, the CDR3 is TGTGCCAGCAGCCCTCGGGGGACTAGCAGGACAGATACGCAGTATTTT. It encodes CASSPRGTSRTDTQYF.

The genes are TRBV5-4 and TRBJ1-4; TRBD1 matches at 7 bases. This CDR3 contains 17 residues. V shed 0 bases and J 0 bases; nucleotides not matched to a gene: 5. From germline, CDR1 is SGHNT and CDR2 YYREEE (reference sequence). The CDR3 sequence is CASSLAPTGTTNEKLFF. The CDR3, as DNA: TGTGCCAGCAGCTTGGCCCCGACAGGGACAACTAATGAAAAACTGTTTTTT.

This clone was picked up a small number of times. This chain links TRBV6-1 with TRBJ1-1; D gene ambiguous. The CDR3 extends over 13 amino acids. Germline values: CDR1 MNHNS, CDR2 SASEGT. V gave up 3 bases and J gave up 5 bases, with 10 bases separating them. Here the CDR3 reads CASSDGMRTEAFF. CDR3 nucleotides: TGTGCCAGCAGTGACGGGATGCGGACTGAAGCTTTCTTT.

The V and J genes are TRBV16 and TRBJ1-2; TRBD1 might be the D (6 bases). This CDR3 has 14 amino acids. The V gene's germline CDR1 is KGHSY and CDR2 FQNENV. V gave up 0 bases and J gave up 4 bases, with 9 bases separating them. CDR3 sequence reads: CASSQSTGSYGYTF. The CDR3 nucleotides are TGTGCCAGCAGCCAATCAACAGGGTCCTATGGCTACACCTTC.

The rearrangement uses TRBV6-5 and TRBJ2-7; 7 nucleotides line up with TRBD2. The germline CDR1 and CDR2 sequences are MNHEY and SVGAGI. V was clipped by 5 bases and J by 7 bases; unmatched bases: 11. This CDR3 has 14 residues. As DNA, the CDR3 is TGTGCCAGCAGTAGGCGGGGCGGGGAGGGAGAGCAGTACTTC. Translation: CASSRRGGEGEQYF.

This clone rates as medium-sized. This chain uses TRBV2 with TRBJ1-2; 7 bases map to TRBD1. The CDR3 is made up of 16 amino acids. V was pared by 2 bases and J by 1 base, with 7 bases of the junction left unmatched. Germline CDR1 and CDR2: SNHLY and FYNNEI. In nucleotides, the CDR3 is TGTGCCAGCAGTGAATGGAGGGGGCGCCTTAACTATGGCTACACCTTC. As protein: CASSEWRGRLNYGYTF.

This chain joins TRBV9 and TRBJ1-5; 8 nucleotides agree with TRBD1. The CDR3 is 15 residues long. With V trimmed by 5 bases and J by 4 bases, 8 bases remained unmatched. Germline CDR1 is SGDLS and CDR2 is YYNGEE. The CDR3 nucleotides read TGTGCCAGCAGTTTCGCAGGGGGCGCGAATCAGCCCCAGCATTTT. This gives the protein CASSFAGGANQPQHF.

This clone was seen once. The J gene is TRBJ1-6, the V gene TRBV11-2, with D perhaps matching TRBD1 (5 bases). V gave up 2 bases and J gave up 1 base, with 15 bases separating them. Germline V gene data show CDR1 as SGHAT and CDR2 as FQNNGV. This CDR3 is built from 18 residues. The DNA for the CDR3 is TGTGCCAGCAGCTTACGGGGCAGGGTAGGATCCTATAATTCACCCCTCCACTTT. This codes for CASSLRGRVGSYNSPLHF.

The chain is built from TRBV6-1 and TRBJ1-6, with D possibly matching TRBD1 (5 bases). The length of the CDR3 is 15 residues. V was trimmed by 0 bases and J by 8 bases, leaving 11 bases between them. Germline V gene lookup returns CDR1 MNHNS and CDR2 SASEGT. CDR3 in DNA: TGTGCCAGCAGTGAAGCTAGGGGCATTGATTCACCCCTCCACTTT. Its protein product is CASSEARGIDSPLHF.

The CDR3 here is CASRLVSWTGVQPQHF. The DNA of the CDR3 is TGTGCCAGCAGATTAGTGAGTTGGACAGGGGTTCAGCCCCAGCATTTT. The V call is TRBV6-4, the J call TRBJ1-5; 9 bases line up with TRBD1. CDR1 is MRHNA, CDR2 SNTAGT, per germline. Germline trimming cut 6 bases from V and 6 bases from J; bases unmatched to any gene: 12. This CDR3 is built from 16 residues.

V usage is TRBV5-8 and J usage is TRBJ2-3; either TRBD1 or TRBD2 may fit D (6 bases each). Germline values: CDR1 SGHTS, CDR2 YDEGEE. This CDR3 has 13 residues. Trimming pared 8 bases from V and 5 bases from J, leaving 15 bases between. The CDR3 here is CARSRGGQDTQYF. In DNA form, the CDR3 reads TGTGCCAGGTCCAGGGGAGGACAAGATACGCAGTATTTT. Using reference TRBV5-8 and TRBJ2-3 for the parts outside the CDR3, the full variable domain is EAGVTQSPTHLIKTRGQQATLRCSPISGHTSVYWYQQALGLGLQFLLWYDEGEERNRGNFPPRFSGRQFPNYSSELNVNALELEDSALYLCARSRGGQDTQYFGPGTRLTVL.

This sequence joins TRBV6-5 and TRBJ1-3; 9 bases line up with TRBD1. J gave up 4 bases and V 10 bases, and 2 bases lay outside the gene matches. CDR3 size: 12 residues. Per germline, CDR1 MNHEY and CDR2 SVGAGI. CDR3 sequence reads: CATGTGGNTIYF. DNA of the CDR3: TGTGCCACCGGGACAGGGGGAAACACCATATATTTT.

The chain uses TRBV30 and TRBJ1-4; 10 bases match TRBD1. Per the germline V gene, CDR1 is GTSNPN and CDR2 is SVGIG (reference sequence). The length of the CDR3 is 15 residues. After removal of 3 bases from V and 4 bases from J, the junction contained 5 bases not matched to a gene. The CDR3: CAWRDRDRGNEKLFF. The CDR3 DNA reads TGTGCCTGGAGGGACCGGGACAGGGGTAATGAAAAACTGTTTTTT.